The clone carrying this TCR beta chain was counted many times. As yet, its antigen is unknown. TCRdb re-analysed the 5' RACE reads in MiXCR, keeping a single row per CDR3 protein. The sample lists hundreds of thousands of distinct CDR3 sequences, 15% to 20% occurring once. This CDR3 comprises 14 residues. Trimming removed 7 bases from V and 5 bases from J, with 15 bases in between. This sample was taken from a study of T-cell memory formation after mild COVID-19. General study findings and limits: Contracting clones from day 15 to 85 showed balanced CD4/CD8; later expanders favored CD4+. Confirmation of SARS-CoV-2 specificity was lacking for second-wave clones peaking day 37.

The J gene is TRBJ2-1, the V gene TRBV12-3 or TRBV12-4; TRBD1 might be the D (6 bases). The sequencing sample was made of PBMCs or a T cell subset sorted from them (not recorded which). The receptor was derived from a man between 18 and 35 years old who had mild COVID-19 (a few samples of this study predate the infection). Cell type and time point are not known. CDR3 sequence reads: CASTLQGFNNEQFF. The CDR3 coding sequence is TGTGCCAGCACCCTACAGGGATTCAACAATGAGCAGTTCTTC.